The clone carrying this T cell receptor beta chain was counted between two and nine times. A library of TCRbeta sequences, prepared with unique molecular identifiers, was generated. A single record per CDR3 protein comes from TCRdb applying MiXCR to the PCR reads. There are about 400,000 distinct CDR3 sequences in the sample; roughly 20% occur only once, and 3.5% to 4% lies in the top ten. The data belong to a study of T-cell reconstitution after alpha-beta-depleted transplantation in children. V shed 3 bases and J shed 7 bases, with 18 bases lying between them. The CDR3 sequence is 15 residues long. Germline values: CDR1 MGHDK, CDR2 SYGVNS.

V gene TRBV25-1 combines with J gene TRBJ1-2, with D hard to call. The sequencing here drew on PBMCs from the stem cell graft donor, taken from the stem cell graft. The receptor was isolated from a human donor who donated a stem cell graft to a child with acute myeloid leukemia. The CDR3 region has the DNA TGTGCCAGCAGTGACCGAAAACAGAATTTAGGTGGCTACACCTTC. This sequence encodes CASSDRKQNLGGYTF.